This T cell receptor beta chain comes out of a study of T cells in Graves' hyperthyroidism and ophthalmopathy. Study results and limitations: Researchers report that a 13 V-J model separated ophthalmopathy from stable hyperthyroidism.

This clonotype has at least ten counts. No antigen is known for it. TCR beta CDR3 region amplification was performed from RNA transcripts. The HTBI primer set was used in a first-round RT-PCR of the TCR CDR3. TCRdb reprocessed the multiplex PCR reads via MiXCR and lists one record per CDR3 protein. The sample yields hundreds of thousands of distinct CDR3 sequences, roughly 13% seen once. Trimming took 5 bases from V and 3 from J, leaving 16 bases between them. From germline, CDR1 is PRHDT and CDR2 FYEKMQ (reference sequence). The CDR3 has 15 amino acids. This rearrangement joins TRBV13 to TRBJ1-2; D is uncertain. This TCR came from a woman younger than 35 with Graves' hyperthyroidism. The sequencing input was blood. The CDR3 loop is CASSKPQEWDYGYTF. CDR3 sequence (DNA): TGTGCCAGCAGCAAGCCGCAGGAGTGGGACTATGGCTACACCTTC.